The sequence of this TCR beta chain was determined in a study of cytomegalovirus exposure and HLA in healthy donors. This PCR relied on a set of 60 Vbeta primers and 13 Jbeta primers. Assay: immunoSEQ multiplex PCR; the TCRdb copy retains only in-frame clones and omits some. This sample yields some 220,000 clones, of which approximately 84% are seen a single time; about 0.22% belongs to the top ten. CDR1 and CDR2 (germline): MNHEY, SVGAGI. V was pared by 0 bases and J by 1 base, with 8 bases between. This CDR3 comprises 15 residues. All the people who gave samples were healthy bone marrow donors. Sequencing was done on a sample of PBMCs. The chain carries TRBV6-5 and TRBJ2-3, with D tentatively TRBD1 (6 bases). This receptor was identified in a girl aged 2-10 years in good health and CMV-seronegative. As DNA, the CDR3 is TGTGCCAGCAGTTACTCGGGGGCGCGCACAGATACGCAGTATTTT. Translating gives CASSYSGARTDTQYF.